What follows describes a single TCR beta chain. Its specific antigen is unknown. Base-call qualities are not available, and no considerably larger clone is one nucleotide away. This sample includes further DNA sequences coding for the same CDR3. The CDR3, cysteine through phenylalanine, is 13 amino acids long. The entry retains the CDR3 DNA only, 39 bases that are in frame from base 1. The V and J ends are trimmed by 3 bases and 1 base, leaving 7 bases between them. The germline V gene (reference sequence) sets CDR1 to MNHEY and CDR2 to SMNVEV. The library was built by means of the immunoSEQ multiplex PCR assay. Not all clones reach the TCRdb copy of this immuneACCESS table, which keeps in-frame sequences only. Checked studies attribute under half of the gap to unresolved V genes and leave the rest unexplained. The sample profile shows 170,000 or so clones; around 90% of them were found once. Of the sample, about 2% is held by the ten largest clones.

The record originates from a study of control samples from healthy donors and cancer patients (dated by TCRdb to the early 2020s). Sequencing was carried out using blood. The sequence was collected from a woman aged 40 to 50 in good health. The V and J segments used are TRBV27 and TRBJ2-7, with no confidently assigned D gene. DNA sequence: TGTGCCAGCAGTTTTGGAGCGTCCTACGAGCAGTACTTC. It translates as CASSFGASYEQYF.